This TCR beta chain was recovered during a study of T cells after yellow fever vaccination (dated by TCRdb to the late 2010s). A note on the overall study: The SMART-Seq v4 Ultra Low Input RNA kit was used to prepare libraries from fractions with low cell numbers. Bulk TCR alpha and beta repertoires were sequenced longitudinally to track T-cell clones before and after primary and booster YFV17D yellow fever vaccination. Two healthy male donors made up the cohort, one aged 18 to 29 years and the other aged 30 to 40 years. Blood was collected at multiple timepoints before and after primary and secondary immunization, and bulk PBMC replicates and cell subsets were isolated.

Here is what the overall study found, with its caveats: Most clones expanded after primary vaccination were re-detected after the booster (almost 98% of CD4 and 88% of CD8), suggesting broad memory maintenance. FACS-sorted repertoires could contain abundant contaminating clonotypes from the bulk population, so computational filtering was required. The study included only two donors, which limits how far the findings can be generalized. A small fraction of clonotypes appeared in both the CD4 and CD8 compartments, likely as a result of convergent recombination. The secondary T-cell response was weaker than the primary response but faster, peaking on day 5 instead of day 15.

A distance of 23 bases separates the germline ends of V and J, which lose 5 bases and 9 bases respectively. The cysteine opens and the phenylalanine closes a CDR3 of 16 amino acids. Left in the record is the CDR3 DNA by itself, 48 bases read in frame from the first base. According to the germline V gene (reference sequence), CDR1 reads LNHDA and CDR2 reads SQIVND. The sample's treatment or condition label, decoded: live attenuated yellow fever vaccine strain. PBMCs were isolated from peripheral blood using a standard Ficoll-Paque protocol. Dynabeads CD4 and CD8 positive selection kits were used to isolate the CD4 and CD8 T-cell fractions. TriZol was used to extract RNA from bulk PBMCs, from CD4 and CD8 fractions, and from dextramer-positive and dextramer-negative fractions. This clonotype was counted many times. Its specific antigen is unknown. Base qualities are not recorded, but no much larger clone differs from it by a single base.

TCR cDNA was synthesized by 5'RACE template switching, through which a universal primer site and unique molecular identifiers were introduced. cDNA synthesis was primed from both the TCR alpha and TCR beta constant segments. Libraries were amplified in two PCR steps, with sample barcodes and sequencing adapters added in the second step. Sequencing of the libraries was done on either Illumina HiSeq 2500 (2x100 bp) or NovaSeq (2x150 bp). In the original analysis: MIGEC handled demultiplexing of reads and collapsing into UMI consensus sequences, while MiXCR performed V(D)J alignment. Using edgeR on replicate PBMC samples, clonotypes were called vaccine-responding if FDR was below 0.01 and the log2 fold change was above 5 up to day 15. Each bulk clonotype received a CD4 or CD8 identity based on whether the sequenced CD4 or CD8 repertoire contained that clonotype at higher abundance. TCRdb's own reprocessing of the public reads used fastp at Q25 and MiXCR and kept productive beta chains. Identical CDR3 proteins give one entry, which carries the most common genes and DNA. TCRdb's processing, not the authors' own work, is the source of the V and J calls. The sample has 120,000 to 150,000 distinct CDR3 sequences on record, about 7.7% of them singletons. The ten most abundant clones make up about 0.73% of the sample.

The source material was CD4+ T cells sorted from PBMCs, sampled 5 days after the yellow fever booster vaccination. This clonotype was sampled from a man aged 30 to 45 who received the YFV17D yellow fever vaccine. The chain is made from TRBV19 and TRBJ2-1; TRBD2 is perhaps the D gene, given 5 matching bases. The CDR3 is CASSPPGKRSVGEQFF. The bases are TGTGCCAGTAGTCCCCCGGGGAAGCGCAGCGTGGGTGAGCAGTTCTTC.